These T cell receptor beta chains were read from a single sample in a study of cytomegalovirus exposure and HLA in healthy donors. Clones were sequenced by immunoSEQ multiplex PCR, and TCRdb holds only the in-frame ones, with some missing. The repertoire has 99,000 or so clones, 15% of them found once; the top ten carry 0.8% to 0.95%. Sample: PBMCs. The receptors come from a female donor in good health and CMV-seronegative. CDR3s include the opening cysteine and the closing phenylalanine or tryptophan. D genes are given only for firm matches. The size field is filled for only some rows; it gives once, few, many or a size class.

D	V	size	J	DNA	CDR3
NA	TRBV7-8	NA	TRBJ1-1	TGTGCCAGCAGGTCGGACAGACGGACTGAAGCTTTCTTT	CASRSDRRTEAFF
NA	TRBV10-3	few	TRBJ2-7	TGTGCCATCAGTGCTCCGGACACCTCCTACGAGCAGTACTTC	CAISAPDTSYEQYF
NA	TRBV29-1	few	TRBJ1-2	TGCAGCGTTGAAGATAGGGGGGGAGTTAACTATGGCTACACCTTC	CSVEDRGGVNYGYTF
NA	TRBV13	few	TRBJ1-2	TGTGCCAGCAGCTTAGGAAACACGATTAACTATGGCTACACCTTC	CASSLGNTINYGYTF
TRBD2	TRBV25-1	NA	TRBJ2-5	TGTGCCACTCGGTTAGCGGGCCAAGAGACCCAGTACTTC	CATRLAGQETQYF
NA	TRBV7-9	few	TRBJ1-1	TGTGCCAGCAGCACTTTGGCAGGGCGGACTGAAGCTTTCTTT	CASSTLAGRTEAFF
NA	TRBV7-9	few	TRBJ2-7	TGTGCCAGCAGCTCACAGAACTACGAGCAGTACTTC	CASSSQNYEQYF
TRBD1	TRBV6-1	NA	TRBJ2-1	TGTGCCAGCAGTCGGGACAGGGGGCACAATGAGCAGTTCTTC	CASSRDRGHNEQFF
NA	TRBV29-1	few	TRBJ2-7	TGCAGCGTTGAGAGGGTTGGCGAGCAGTACTTC	CSVERVGEQYF
NA	TRBV6-1	few	TRBJ1-1	TGTGCCAGCAGTGAATGGGGGGAGGACACTGAAGCTTTCTTT	CASSEWGEDTEAFF
TRBD2	TRBV7-2	NA	TRBJ2-3	TGTGCCAGCAGCTTTTACGGCGGGGGGCGACCAGATACGCAGTATTTT	CASSFYGGGRPDTQYF
NA	TRBV7-2	NA	TRBJ1-2	TGTGCCAGCAGCTTAGAGTCCGGGGGGTATGGCTACACCTTC	CASSLESGGYGYTF